The source of this TCR beta chain is a study of glioma-infiltrating T cells (TCRdb year 2016). In the study overall: Sequencing of TCR alpha- and beta-chain repertoires was performed on glioma tissue, on non-neoplastic brain tissue, and on matched peripheral blood mononuclear cells. Each tissue-infiltrating repertoire was compared with the same patient's peripheral blood repertoire to measure divergence between tissue and blood T-cell populations. Three low-grade glioma patients, roughly eight primary glioblastoma patients and three non-glioma patients contributing non-neoplastic brain tissue were included in the paired cohort. Overall results and qualifications from the work: Only a very small number of CDR3 sequences turned up in both tissue and blood, a result put down to high CDR3 diversity combined with limited sampling. VJ-independent divergence between tissue and blood was lower than expected in non-neoplastic patients but higher than expected in all gliomas, particularly low-grade gliomas. Group comparisons were based on small numbers of patients: three non-neoplastic, three low-grade glioma and several glioblastoma patients.

The iRepertoire nested amplicon-rescue multiplex PCR (arm-PCR) platform was used to amplify TCR alpha and beta CDR3 regions from RNA. The input for one-step reverse transcription and amplification was roughly 85-400 ng of tissue mRNA or PBMC total RNA. Following bead purification, Illumina adapters were added through a secondary multiplex PCR, and the libraries were then gel-purified between 200 and 400 bp. Internal 6-nucleotide barcodes were carried by the libraries and were used for demultiplexing. Libraries were sequenced on an Illumina MiSeq with 2x220 or 2x250 nucleotide paired-end reads. In the source study's methods: Paired reads were merged using FLASH 1.2.11 and were aligned to the GRCh37 human genome using BWA-MEM, after which TRA and TRB reads were extracted. V and J assignment used an IMGT-derived reference of cassette sequences and CDR3 motifs that included pseudogenes. Three-frame translation of reads was performed, and productive CDR3s were defined as those with a C...FGXG motif and no stop codons. Clonotypes were defined as unique combinations of V-J cassette pair and CDR3 amino acid sequence. Hamming distance filtering was applied to reads, with thresholds set by the sequence error rate of each sample in mapped regions. TCRdb reworked the public reads: Q25 trimming with fastp, MiXCR clone assembly, productive beta chains retained. Each record represents a unique CDR3 protein, reported with the most common genes and DNA among its rows. Here the V and J calls rest on TCRdb's processing, not on the authors' analysis. The sample table holds around 100,000 distinct CDR3 sequences, of which around 28% were seen once. Approximately 43% of the sample is taken by the ten largest.

This clonotype appeared a few times. Its specific antigen is unknown. No per-base quality is available; no much larger clone lies one base away. CDR1 and CDR2 are read off the germline V gene (reference sequence) as SEHNR and FQNEAQ. The trim is 4 bases for V and 0 bases for J, with a gap of 13 bases between the germline ends. From the cysteine through the phenylalanine, the CDR3 covers 15 amino acids. Only CDR3 DNA is held: 45 bases, read in frame from base 1. The sequence derives from a human donor with low-grade glioma or glioblastoma, undergoing nonglioma brain surgery, or in good health (not recorded which). Sequenced material: glioma tissue, nonneoplastic brain tissue, or PBMCs (not recorded which). The sequence is built from TRBV7-9 and TRBJ2-7; a confident D gene designation cannot be given. The CDR3 region: CASSSHFLSSYEQYF. The nucleotides are TGTGCCAGCAGCTCCCATTTCCTCAGCTCCTACGAGCAGTACTTC.